The 3 T cell receptor beta chains given below trace back to one sample, sequenced in a study of T-cell memory formation after mild COVID-19. TCRdb analysed the 5' RACE reads with MiXCR anew, one entry per CDR3 protein. In the table there are about 320,000 distinct CDR3 sequences, 14% of which are singletons. What was sequenced was PBMCs or a T cell subset sorted from them (not recorded which). All receptors come from a man aged 18 to 30 who had mild COVID-19 (a few samples of this study predate the infection). Cell type and time point are not known.

The rearrangement joins TRBV6-2 or TRBV6-3 to TRBJ2-3, with 8 bases lining up with TRBD2. The CDR3 extends over 16 amino acids. Unmatched junction bases numbered 10, after V lost 8 bases and J lost 0 bases. CDR1 MNHEY and CDR2 SVGEGT come from the germline V gene. The CDR3 sequence: CASRTFSGDSTDTQYF. The CDR3 coding sequence is TGTGCCAGCCGTACCTTTAGCGGGGACAGCACAGATACGCAGTATTTT.

This clonotype was counted a few times. The rearrangement uses TRBV4-1 and TRBJ1-2, with unresolved D. The V gene's germline CDR1 is MGHRA and CDR2 YSYEKL. This CDR3 is 14 amino acids long. V gave up 0 bases and J gave up 4 bases, with 9 bases separating them. CDR3 nucleotide sequence: TGCGCCAGCAGCCAAGAGTGGGTACCCTATGGCTACACCTTC. Its translation is CASSQEWVPYGYTF.

This clonotype came up many times. J is TRBJ1-1 and V is TRBV5-5, with D unresolved. V was pared by 0 bases and J by 6 bases, with 9 bases between. CDR1 is SGHKS, CDR2 YYEKEE, per germline (reference sequence). The CDR3 is 13 residues long. Written as DNA, the CDR3 is TGTGCCAGCAGCTTGGGGTGGAGTCCTGAAGCTTTCTTT. Residues: CASSLGWSPEAFF.